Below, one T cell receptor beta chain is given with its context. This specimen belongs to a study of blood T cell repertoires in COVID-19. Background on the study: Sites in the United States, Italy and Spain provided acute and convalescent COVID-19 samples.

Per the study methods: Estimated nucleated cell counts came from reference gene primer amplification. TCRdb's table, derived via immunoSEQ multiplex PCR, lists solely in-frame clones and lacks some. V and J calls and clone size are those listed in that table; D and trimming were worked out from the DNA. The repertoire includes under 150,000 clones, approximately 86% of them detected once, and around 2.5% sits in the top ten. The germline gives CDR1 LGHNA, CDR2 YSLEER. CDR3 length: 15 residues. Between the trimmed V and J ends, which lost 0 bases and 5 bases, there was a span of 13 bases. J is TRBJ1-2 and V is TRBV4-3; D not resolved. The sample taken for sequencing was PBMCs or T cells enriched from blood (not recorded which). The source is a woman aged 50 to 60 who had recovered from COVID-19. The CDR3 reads CASSQDKGAYYGYTF. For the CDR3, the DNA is TGCGCCAGCAGCCAAGATAAGGGAGCCTATTATGGCTACACCTTC.